The 9 T cell receptor beta chains reported below all come from one sample, sequenced in a study of molecular identifiers for immune sequencing clone quantification. TCRdb called the PCR reads again in MiXCR, with one record for every CDR3 protein. The data contain approximately 670,000 distinct CDR3 sequences, less than 20% of them singletons. Specimen: naive CD8+ T cells from blood, with Jurkat cell RNA spiked in. The subset here: FACS-sorted CD8+CD4-CCR7+CD45RA+ naive T cells. The origin of the receptors is a human donor in good health. Some libraries in this study had Jurkat cell RNA spiked in.

This clonotype showed up many times. The gene calls are TRBV5-1 and TRBJ2-7; D gene unclear. Per the germline V gene, CDR1 is SGHRS and CDR2 is YFSETQ. Trimming took 1 base from V and 4 from J, leaving 6 bases between them. The CDR3 totals 12 residues. The chain's CDR3 is CASSLNMYEQYF. In nucleotides, the CDR3 is TGCGCCAGCAGCTTGAACATGTACGAGCAGTACTTC.

In this sample, this clonotype turned up many times. The CDR3 protein is CASSQDTVRQLITDTQYF. CDR3 bases: TGCGCCAGCAGCCAAGATACAGTTCGTCAGCTTATCACAGATACGCAGTATTTT. The chain has TRBV4-3 and TRBJ2-3; D ambiguous. CDR1 LGHNA and CDR2 YSLEER come from the germline V gene. The germline V and J ends were trimmed by 0 bases and 2 bases, with 18 bases remaining between them. This CDR3 has 18 residues.

Comment on this clonotype: A read error is possible here, since a much larger clone lies one base away. The rearrangement uses TRBV2 and TRBJ1-1; D might be TRBD1 (6 bases). The germline CDR1 and CDR2 sequences are SNHLY and FYNNEI. The CDR3 spans 12 residues. CDR3: CASRGQNTKAFF. The CDR3 nucleotides are TGTGCCAGCAGGGGACAAAACACTAAAGCTTTCTTT.

In its sample, this clonotype was seen many times. V gene TRBV7-8 combines with J gene TRBJ2-2; 10 positions agree with TRBD1. The junction had 2 bases not matched to a gene; V was cut back by 3 bases and J by 7 bases. Germline V gene data show CDR1 as SGHVS and CDR2 as FQNEAQ. This CDR3 has 14 residues. The CDR3 loop is CASSLGQGHGELFF. In DNA, the CDR3 is TGTGCCAGCAGCTTGGGACAGGGGCACGGGGAGCTGTTTTTT. Full variable domain (missing parts from reference TRBV7-8 and TRBJ2-2): GAGVSQSPRYKVAKRGQDVALRCDPISGHVSLFWYQQALGQGPEFLTYFQNEAQLDKSGLPSDRFFAERPEGSVSTLKIQRTQQEDSAVYLCASSLGQGHGELFFGEGSRLTVL.

This clonotype was observed at least ten times. The chain recombines TRBV25-1 with TRBJ2-5, with D maybe TRBD2 (6 bases). The CDR3 runs 12 residues. V lost 8 bases and J 5 bases, leaving 12 bases between the germline ends. Per germline, CDR1 MGHDK and CDR2 SYGVNS. Here the CDR3 DNA reads TGTGCCAGCTCGGGACTCTTGGAGACCCAGTACTTC. It translates to CASSGLLETQYF. Complete variable domain (other parts from reference TRBV25-1 and TRBJ2-5): EADIYQTPRYLVIGTGKKITLECSQTMGHDKMYWYQQDPGMELHLIHYSYGVNSTEKGDLSSESTVSRIRTEHFPLTLESARPSHTSQYLCASSGLLETQYFGPGTRLLVL.

As to this clonotype: A much larger clone lies one base from this, so it may be a read error. V and J are TRBV20-1 and TRBJ2-7, with D possibly matching TRBD2 (6 bases). This CDR3 has 14 residues. Trimming removed 5 bases at V and 2 bases at J, with 16 bases between. The germline CDR1 and CDR2 sequences are DFQATT and SNEGSKA (reference sequence). The CDR3 nucleotides are TGCAGTGCTCAGTGGGACTCCCTCCCCTACGAGCAGTACTTC. This gives the protein CSAQWDSLPYEQYF.

This clonotype has a count of ten or more. J is TRBJ2-1 and V is TRBV27; TRBD2 matches at 8 bases. CDR1 and CDR2 from the germline V gene are MNHEY and SMNVEV (reference sequence). CDR3 length equals 16 residues. V was pared by 3 bases and J by 3 bases, with 7 bases of the junction left unmatched. For the CDR3, the DNA is TGTGCCAGCAGTTTGTCAGCGGGAGAGGGCTACAATGAGCAGTTCTTC. Translated: CASSLSAGEGYNEQFF.

This clonotype was detected many times. The gene calls are TRBV27 and TRBJ1-1; D remains ambiguous. The CDR3 consists of 13 residues. With 4 bases removed from V and 5 bases from J, the gap between germline ends came to 11 bases. CDR1 is MNHEY and CDR2 is SMNVEV in the germline V gene (reference sequence). The chain's CDR3 is CASSSVGETEAFF. DNA of the CDR3: TGTGCCAGCAGTTCTGTTGGGGAGACTGAAGCTTTCTTT.

J is TRBJ1-2 and V is TRBV5-4; D might be TRBD1 (6 bases). The CDR3 runs 19 residues. CDR1 SGHNT and CDR2 YYREEE come from the germline V gene (reference sequence). Trimming took 0 bases from V and 0 from J, leaving 21 bases between them. The CDR3 sequence is CASSLAYLDRTIANYGYTF. The DNA for the CDR3 is TGTGCCAGCAGCTTGGCCTATCTTGACAGGACGATAGCTAACTATGGCTACACCTTC.